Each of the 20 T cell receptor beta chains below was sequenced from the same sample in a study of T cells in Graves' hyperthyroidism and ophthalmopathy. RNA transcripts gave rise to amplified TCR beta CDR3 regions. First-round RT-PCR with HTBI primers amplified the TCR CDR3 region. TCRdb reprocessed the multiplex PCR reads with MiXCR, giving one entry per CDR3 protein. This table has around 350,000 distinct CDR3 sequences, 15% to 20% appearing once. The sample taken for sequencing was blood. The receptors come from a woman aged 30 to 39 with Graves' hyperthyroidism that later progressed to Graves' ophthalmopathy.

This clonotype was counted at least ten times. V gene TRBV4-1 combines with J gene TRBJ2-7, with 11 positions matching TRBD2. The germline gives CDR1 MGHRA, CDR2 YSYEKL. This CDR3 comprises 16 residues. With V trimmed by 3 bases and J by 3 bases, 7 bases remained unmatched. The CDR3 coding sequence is TGCGCCAGCAGCCAGAGTTCACTAGCGGGAGTCTACGAGCAGTACTTC. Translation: CASSQSSLAGVYEQYF.

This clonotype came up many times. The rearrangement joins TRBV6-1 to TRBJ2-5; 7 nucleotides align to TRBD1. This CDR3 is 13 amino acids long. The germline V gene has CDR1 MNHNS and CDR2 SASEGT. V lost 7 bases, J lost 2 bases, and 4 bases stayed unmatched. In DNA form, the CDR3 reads TGTGCCAGCAATCAGGGGGTGCAAGAGACCCAGTACTTC. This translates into CASNQGVQETQYF.

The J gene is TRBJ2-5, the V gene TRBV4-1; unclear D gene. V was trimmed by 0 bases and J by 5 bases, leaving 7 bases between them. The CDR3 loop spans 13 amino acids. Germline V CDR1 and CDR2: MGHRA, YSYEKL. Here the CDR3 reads CASSQDPAETQYF. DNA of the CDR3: TGCGCCAGCAGCCAAGACCCTGCGGAGACCCAGTACTTC.

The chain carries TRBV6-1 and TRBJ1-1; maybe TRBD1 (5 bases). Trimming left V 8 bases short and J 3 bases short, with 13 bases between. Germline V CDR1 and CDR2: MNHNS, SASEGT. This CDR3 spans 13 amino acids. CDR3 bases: TGTGCCAGCGCCCTGGGGGAATACACTGAAGCTTTCTTT. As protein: CASALGEYTEAFF.

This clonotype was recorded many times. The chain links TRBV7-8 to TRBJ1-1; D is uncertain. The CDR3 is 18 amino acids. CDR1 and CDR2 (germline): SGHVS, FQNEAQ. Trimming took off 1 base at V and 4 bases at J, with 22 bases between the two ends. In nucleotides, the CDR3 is TGTGCCAGCAGCTTAGAGGGCAACCACCCCTGGGTGGGCACTGAAGCTTTCTTT. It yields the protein CASSLEGNHPWVGTEAFF.

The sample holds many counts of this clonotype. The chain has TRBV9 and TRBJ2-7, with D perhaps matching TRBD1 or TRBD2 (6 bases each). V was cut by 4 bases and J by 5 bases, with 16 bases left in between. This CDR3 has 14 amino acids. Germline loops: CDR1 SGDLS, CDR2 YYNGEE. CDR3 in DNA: TGTGCCAGCAGCCCCGGGGGCCTCCGGGACGAGCAGTACTTC. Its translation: CASSPGGLRDEQYF. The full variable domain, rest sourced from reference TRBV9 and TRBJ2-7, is DSGVTQTPKHLITATGQRVTLRCSPRSGDLSVYWYQQSLDQGLQFLIQYYNGEERAKGNILERFSAQQFPDLHSELNLSSLELGDSALYFCASSPGGLRDEQYFGPGTRLTVT.

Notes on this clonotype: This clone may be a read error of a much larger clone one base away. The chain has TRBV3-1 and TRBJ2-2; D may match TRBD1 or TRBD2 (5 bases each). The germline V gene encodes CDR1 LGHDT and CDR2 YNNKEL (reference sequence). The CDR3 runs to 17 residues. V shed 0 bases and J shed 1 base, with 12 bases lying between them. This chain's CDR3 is CASSQDLVGGNTGELFF. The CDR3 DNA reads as TGTGCCAGCAGCCAAGATCTTGTTGGGGGGAACACCGGGGAGCTGTTTTTT.

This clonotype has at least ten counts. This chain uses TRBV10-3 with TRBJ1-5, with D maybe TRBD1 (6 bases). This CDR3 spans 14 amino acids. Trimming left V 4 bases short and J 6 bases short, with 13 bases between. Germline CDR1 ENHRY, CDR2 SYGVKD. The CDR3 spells CAISALQGPQPQHF. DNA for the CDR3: TGTGCCATCAGTGCATTACAGGGACCTCAGCCCCAGCATTTT.

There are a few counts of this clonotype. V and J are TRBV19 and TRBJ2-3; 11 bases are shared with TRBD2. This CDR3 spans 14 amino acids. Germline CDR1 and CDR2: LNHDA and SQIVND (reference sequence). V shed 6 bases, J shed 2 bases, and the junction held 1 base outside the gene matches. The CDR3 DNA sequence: TGTGCCAGTAGGACTAGCGGGACCACAGATACGCAGTATTTT. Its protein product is CASRTSGTTDTQYF.

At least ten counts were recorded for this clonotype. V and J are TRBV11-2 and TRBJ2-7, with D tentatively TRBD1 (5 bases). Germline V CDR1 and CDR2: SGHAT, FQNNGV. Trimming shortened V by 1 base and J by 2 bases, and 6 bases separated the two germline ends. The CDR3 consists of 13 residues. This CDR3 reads CASSLGTTYEQYF. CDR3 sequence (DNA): TGTGCCAGCAGCTTAGGGACAACCTACGAGCAGTACTTC. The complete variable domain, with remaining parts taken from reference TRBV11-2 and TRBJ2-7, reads EAGVAQSPRYKIIEKRQSVAFWCNPISGHATLYWYQQILGQGPKLLIQFQNNGVVDDSQLPKDRFSAERLKGVDSTLKIQPAKLEDSAVYLCASSLGTTYEQYFGPGTRLTVT.

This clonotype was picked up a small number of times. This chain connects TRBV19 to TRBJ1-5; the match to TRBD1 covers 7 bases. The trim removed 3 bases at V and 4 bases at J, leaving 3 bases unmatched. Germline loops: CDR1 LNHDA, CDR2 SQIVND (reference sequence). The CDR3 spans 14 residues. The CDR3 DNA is TGTGCCAGTAGTATCGACAGGGAGAATCAGCCCCAGCATTTT. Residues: CASSIDRENQPQHF. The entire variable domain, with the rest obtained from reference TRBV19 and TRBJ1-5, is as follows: DGGITQSPKYLFRKEGQNVTLSCEQNLNHDAMYWYRQDPGQGLRLIYYSQIVNDFQKGDIAEGYSVSREKKESFPLTVTSAQKNPTAFYLCASSIDRENQPQHFGDGTRLSIL.

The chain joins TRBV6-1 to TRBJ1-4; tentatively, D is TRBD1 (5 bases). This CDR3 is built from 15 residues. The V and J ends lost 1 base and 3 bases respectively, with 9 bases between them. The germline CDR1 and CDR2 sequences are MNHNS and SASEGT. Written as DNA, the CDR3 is TGTGCCAGCAGTGAAGGGGGCAGCCCTAATGAAAAACTGTTTTTT. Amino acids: CASSEGGSPNEKLFF.

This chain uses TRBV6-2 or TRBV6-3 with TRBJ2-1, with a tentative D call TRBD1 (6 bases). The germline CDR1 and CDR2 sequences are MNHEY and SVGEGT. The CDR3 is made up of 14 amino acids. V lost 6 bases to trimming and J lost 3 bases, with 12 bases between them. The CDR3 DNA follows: TGTGCCAGCAGACGCACACAGGGCTACAATGAGCAGTTCTTC. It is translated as CASRRTQGYNEQFF.

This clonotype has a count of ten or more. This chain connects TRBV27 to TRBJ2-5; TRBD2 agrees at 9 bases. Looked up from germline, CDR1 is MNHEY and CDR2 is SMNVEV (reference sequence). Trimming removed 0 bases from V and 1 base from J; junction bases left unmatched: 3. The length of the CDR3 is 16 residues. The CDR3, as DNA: TGTGCCAGCAGTTTATCAGGGCGGGAGGGCCAAGAGACCCAGTACTTC. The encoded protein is CASSLSGREGQETQYF.

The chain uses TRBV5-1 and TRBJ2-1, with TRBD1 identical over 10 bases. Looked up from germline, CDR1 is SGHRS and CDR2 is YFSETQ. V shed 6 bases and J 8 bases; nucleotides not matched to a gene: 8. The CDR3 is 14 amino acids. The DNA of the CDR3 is TGCGCCAGCACCCGGGACAGGGGTACTTATGAGCAGTTCTTC. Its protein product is CASTRDRGTYEQFF.

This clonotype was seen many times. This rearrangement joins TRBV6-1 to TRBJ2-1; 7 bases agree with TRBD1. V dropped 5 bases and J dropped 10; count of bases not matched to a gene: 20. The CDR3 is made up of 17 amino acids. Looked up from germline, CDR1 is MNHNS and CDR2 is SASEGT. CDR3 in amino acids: CASSYPQTGTAPEEQFF. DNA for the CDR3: TGTGCCAGCAGTTATCCTCAAACCGGGACAGCCCCCGAAGAGCAGTTCTTC.

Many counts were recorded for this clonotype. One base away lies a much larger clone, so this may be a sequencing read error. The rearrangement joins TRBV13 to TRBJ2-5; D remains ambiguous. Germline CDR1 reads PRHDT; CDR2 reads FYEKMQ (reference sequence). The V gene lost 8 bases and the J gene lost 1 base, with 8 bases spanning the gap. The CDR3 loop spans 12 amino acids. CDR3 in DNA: TGTGCCAGCGGCCTTTCCCAAGAGACCCAGTACTTC. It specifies CASGLSQETQYF.

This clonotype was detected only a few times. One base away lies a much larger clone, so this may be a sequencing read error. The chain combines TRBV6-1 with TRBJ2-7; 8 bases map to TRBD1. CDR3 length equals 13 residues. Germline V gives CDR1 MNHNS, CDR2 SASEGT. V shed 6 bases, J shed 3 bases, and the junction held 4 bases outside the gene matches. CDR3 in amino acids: CASRSTGDYEQYF. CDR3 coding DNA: TGTGCCAGCAGATCGACAGGGGACTACGAGCAGTACTTC.

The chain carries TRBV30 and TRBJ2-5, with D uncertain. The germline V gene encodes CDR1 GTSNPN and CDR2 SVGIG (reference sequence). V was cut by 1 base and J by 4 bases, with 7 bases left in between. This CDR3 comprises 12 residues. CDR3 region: CAWSGLGETQYF. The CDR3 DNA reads TGTGCCTGGAGTGGTCTCGGAGAGACCCAGTACTTC.

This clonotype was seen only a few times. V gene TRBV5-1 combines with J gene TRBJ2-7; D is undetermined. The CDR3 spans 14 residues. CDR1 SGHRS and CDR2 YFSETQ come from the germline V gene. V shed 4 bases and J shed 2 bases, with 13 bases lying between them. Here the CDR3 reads CASSRGRNTYEQYF. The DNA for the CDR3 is TGCGCCAGCAGCAGAGGACGGAACACCTACGAGCAGTACTTC.